This T cell receptor beta chain was observed in a study of blood T cell repertoires in COVID-19. TCRdb's copy holds only in-frame clones and misses some; the assay was immunoSEQ multiplex PCR. Altogether roughly 700,000 clones are present, about nine tenths being singletons, with the ten largest covering under 0.3%. Germline loops: CDR1 MDHEN, CDR2 SYDVKM. The V gene lost 8 bases and the J gene lost 9 bases, with 20 bases spanning the gap. The CDR3 extends over 14 amino acids. The sequence was obtained from a woman in her late teens or twenties with acute or convalescent COVID-19. Sequenced input: peripheral blood. This rearrangement joins TRBV28 to TRBJ2-1; D is perhaps TRBD1 (5 bases). As DNA, the CDR3 is TGTGCCAGCCTAGACAGTTTCCTTTCCCTTGAGCAGTTCTTC. Translated: CASLDSFLSLEQFF.